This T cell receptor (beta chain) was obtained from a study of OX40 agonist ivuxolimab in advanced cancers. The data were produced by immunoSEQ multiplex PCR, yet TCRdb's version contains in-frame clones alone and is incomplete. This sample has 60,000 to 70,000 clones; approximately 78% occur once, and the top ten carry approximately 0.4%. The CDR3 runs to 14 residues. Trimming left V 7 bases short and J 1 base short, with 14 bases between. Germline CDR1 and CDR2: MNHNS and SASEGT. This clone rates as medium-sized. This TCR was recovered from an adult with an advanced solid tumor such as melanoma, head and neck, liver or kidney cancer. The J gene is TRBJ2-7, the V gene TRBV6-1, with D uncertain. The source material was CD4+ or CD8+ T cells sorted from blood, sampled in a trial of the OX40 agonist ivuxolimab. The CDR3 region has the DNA TGTGCCAGCAATCTATCGGGCGGTTCCTACGAGCAGTACTTC. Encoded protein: CASNLSGGSYEQYF.